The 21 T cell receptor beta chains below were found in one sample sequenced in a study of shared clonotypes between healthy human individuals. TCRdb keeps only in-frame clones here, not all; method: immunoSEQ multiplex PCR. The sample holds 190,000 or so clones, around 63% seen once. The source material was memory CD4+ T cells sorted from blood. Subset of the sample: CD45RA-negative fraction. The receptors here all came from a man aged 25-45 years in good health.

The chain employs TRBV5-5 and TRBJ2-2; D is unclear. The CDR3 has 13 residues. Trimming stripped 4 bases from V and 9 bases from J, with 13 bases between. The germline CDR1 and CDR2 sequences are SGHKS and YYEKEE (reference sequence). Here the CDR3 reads CASSPSTGRELFF. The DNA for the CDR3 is TGTGCCAGCAGCCCCTCGACGGGCCGGGAGCTGTTTTTT. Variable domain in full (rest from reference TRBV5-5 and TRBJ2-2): DAGVTQSPTHLIKTRGQQVTLRCSPISGHKSVSWYQQVLGQGPQFIFQYYEKEERGRGNFPDRFSARQFPNYSSELNVNALLLGDSALYLCASSPSTGRELFFGEGSRLTVL.

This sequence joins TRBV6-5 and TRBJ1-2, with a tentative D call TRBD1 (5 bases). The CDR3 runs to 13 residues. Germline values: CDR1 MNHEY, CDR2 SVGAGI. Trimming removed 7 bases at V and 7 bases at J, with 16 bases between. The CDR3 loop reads CASINQGGVGYTF. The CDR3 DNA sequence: TGTGCCAGCATTAATCAGGGTGGTGTTGGCTACACCTTC.

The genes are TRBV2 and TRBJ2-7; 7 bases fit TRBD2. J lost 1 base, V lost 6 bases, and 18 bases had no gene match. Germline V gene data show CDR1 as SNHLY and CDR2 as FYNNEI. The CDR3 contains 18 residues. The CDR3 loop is CASSLAVVAGSPSYEQYF. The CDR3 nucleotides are TGTGCCAGCAGCCTAGCTGTGGTAGCGGGTTCACCTTCCTACGAGCAGTACTTC.

Written as DNA, the CDR3 is TGTGCCAGCAGCCCTAAGGACAGGGTAGGAAACGAGCAGTACTTC. Protein sequence: CASSPKDRVGNEQYF. The chain has TRBV11-2 and TRBJ2-7, with 8 bases identical to TRBD1. This CDR3 contains 15 residues. The junction had 11 bases not matched to a gene; V was cut back by 5 bases and J by 5 bases. CDR1 SGHAT and CDR2 FQNNGV come from the germline V gene.

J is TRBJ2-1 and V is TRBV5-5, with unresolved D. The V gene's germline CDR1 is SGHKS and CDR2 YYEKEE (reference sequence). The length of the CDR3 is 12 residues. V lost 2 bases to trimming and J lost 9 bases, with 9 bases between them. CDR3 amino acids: CASSLRATEQFF. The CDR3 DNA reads TGTGCCAGCAGCTTAAGAGCTACTGAGCAGTTCTTC.

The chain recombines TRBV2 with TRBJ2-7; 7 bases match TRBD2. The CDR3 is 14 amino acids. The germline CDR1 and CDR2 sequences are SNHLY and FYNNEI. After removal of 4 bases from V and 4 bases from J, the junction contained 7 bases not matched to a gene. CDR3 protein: CASSVLAVPYEQYF. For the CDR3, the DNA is TGTGCCAGCAGTGTTCTAGCGGTGCCGTACGAGCAGTACTTC. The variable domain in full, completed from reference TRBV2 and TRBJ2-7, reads EPEVTQTPSHQVTQMGQEVILRCVPISNHLYFYWYRQILGQKVEFLVSFYNNEISEKSEIFDDQFSVERPDGSNFTLKIRSTKLEDSAMYFCASSVLAVPYEQYFGPGTRLTVT.

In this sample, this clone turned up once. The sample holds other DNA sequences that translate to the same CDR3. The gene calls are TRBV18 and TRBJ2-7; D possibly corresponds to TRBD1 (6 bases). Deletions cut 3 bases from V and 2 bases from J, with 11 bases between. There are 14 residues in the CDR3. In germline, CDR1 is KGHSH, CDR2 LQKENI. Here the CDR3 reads CASSPPGQPYEQYF. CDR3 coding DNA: TGTGCCAGCTCACCTCCGGGACAACCCTACGAGCAGTACTTC.

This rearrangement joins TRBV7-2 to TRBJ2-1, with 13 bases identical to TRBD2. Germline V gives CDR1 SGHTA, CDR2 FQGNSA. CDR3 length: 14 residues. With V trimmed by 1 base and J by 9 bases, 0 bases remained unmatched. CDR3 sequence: CASSLGTSGSEQFF. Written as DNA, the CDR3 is TGTGCCAGCAGCTTAGGGACTAGCGGGAGTGAGCAGTTCTTC.

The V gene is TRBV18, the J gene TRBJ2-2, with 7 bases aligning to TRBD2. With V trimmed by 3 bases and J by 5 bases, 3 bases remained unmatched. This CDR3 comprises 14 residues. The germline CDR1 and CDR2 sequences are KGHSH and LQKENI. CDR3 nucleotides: TGTGCCAGCTCACCCTACGGGAGGACCGGGGAGCTGTTTTTT. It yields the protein CASSPYGRTGELFF.

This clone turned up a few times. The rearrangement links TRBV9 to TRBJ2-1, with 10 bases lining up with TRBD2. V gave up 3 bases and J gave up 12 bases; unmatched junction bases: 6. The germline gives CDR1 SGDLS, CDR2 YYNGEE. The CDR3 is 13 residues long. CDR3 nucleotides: TGTGCCAGCAGCGAGGTAGCGGGAGGAGTGCAGTTCTTC. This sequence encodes CASSEVAGGVQFF.

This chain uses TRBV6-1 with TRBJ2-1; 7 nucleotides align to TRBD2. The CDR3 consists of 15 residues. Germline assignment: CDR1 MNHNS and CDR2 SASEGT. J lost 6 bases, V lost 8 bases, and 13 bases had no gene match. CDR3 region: CASLYPGTIPNEQFF. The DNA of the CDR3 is TGTGCCAGCCTTTATCCCGGGACTATCCCCAATGAGCAGTTCTTC.

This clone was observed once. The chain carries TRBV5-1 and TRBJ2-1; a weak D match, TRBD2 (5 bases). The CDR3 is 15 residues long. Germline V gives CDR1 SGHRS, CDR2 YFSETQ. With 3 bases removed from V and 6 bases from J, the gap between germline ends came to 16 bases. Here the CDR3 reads CASSYHSAYSNEQFF. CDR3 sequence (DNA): TGCGCCAGCAGCTACCATAGCGCCTATTCCAATGAGCAGTTCTTC.

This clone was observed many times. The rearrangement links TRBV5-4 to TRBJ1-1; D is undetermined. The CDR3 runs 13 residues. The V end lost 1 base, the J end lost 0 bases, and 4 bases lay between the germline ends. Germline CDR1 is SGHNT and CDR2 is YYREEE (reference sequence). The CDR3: CASSLSMNTEAFF. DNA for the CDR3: TGTGCCAGCAGCTTGTCGATGAACACTGAAGCTTTCTTT.

CDR3 protein: CASTSGTAYSYEQYF. CDR3 nucleotides: TGTGCCAGCACTTCCGGGACAGCCTACTCCTACGAGCAGTACTTC. The chain joins TRBV6-1 to TRBJ2-7, with 7 bases aligning to TRBD1. This CDR3 spans 15 amino acids. CDR1 and CDR2 from the germline V gene are MNHNS and SASEGT. V was clipped by 7 bases and J by 0 bases; unmatched bases: 9.

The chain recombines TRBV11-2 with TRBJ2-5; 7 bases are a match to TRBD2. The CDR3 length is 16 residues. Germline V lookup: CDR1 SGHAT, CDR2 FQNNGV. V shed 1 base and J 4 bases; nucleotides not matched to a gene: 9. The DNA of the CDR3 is TGTGCCAGCAGCTTAGCGATCGGCGGGAGCGCAGAGACCCAGTACTTC. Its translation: CASSLAIGGSAETQYF.

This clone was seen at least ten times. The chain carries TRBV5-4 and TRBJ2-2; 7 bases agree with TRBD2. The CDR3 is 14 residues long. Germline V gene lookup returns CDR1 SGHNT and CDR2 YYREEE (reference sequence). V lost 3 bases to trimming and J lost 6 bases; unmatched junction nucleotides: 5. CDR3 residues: CASSYTSVPGELFF. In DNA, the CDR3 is TGTGCCAGCAGCTATACTAGCGTACCCGGGGAGCTGTTTTTT.

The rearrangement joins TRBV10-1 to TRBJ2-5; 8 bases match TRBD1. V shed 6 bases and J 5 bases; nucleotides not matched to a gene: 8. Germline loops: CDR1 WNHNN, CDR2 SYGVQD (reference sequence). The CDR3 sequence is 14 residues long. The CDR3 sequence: CASSPGGAGETQYF. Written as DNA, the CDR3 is TGCGCCAGCAGCCCAGGGGGCGCCGGGGAGACCCAGTACTTC.

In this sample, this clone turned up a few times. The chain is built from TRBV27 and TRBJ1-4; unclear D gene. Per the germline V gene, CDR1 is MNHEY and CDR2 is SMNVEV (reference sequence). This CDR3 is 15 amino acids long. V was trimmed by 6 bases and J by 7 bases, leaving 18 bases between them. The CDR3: CASSRTVAGGEKLFF. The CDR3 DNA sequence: TGTGCCAGCAGCCGCACAGTAGCGGGTGGTGAAAAACTGTTTTTT. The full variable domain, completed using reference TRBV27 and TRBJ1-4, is EAQVTQNPRYLITVTGKKLTVTCSQNMNHEYMSWYRQDPGLGLRQIYYSMNVEVTDKGDVPEGYKVSRKEKRNFPLILESPSPNQTSLYFCASSRTVAGGEKLFFGSGTQLSVL.

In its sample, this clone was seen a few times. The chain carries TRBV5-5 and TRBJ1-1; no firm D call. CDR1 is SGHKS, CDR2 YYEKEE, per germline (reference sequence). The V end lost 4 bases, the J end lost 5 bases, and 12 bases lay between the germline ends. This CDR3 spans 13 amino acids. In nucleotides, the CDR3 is TGTGCCAGCAGCCGGGTCCTTGGGACTGAAGCTTTCTTT. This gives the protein CASSRVLGTEAFF.

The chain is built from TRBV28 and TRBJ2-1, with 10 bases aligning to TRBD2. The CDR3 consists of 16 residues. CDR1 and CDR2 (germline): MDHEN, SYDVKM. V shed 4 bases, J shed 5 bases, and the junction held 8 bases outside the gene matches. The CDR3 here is CASSSPWTSGHNEQFF. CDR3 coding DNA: TGTGCCAGCAGTTCGCCCTGGACTAGCGGACACAATGAGCAGTTCTTC.

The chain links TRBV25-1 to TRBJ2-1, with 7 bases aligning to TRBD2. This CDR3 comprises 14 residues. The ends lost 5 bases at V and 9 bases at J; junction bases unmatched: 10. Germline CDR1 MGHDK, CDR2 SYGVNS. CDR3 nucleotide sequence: TGTGCCAGCAGTCACCCGGGCAGGGAGGGTGAGCAGTTCTTC. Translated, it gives CASSHPGREGEQFF.